The 13 T cell receptor beta chains listed next were all sequenced from one sample in a study of tumor-infiltrating lymphocytes in primary liver carcinoma. Making TCR beta cDNA involved around 510 ng total RNA and a constant-region primer. For TCR beta, libraries were produced by three nested multiplex PCR rounds using slightly modified ARM-PCR. The opening two PCR rounds, ten to eleven cycles each, paired TRBV1-TRBV30 forward primers with a C-beta reverse primer. TCRdb reanalysed the multiplex PCR reads using MiXCR and keeps one entry per CDR3 protein. In the table there are roughly 20,000 distinct CDR3 sequences, roughly 85% of which are singletons. Co-extraction yielded RNA and DNA from around 20-30 mg of unsorted bulk tissue. Sequenced input: liver tumor tissue from sampling region 1. Subset here: tumor region T1, superior pole. These receptors all come from a woman between 25 and 40 years old with primary liver carcinoma and hepatitis B virus infection.

Of note for this clonotype: One end of the junction is discordant with germline, which a read error may explain. The genes are TRBV11-3 and TRBJ2-1, with 9 positions matching TRBD2. Germline CDR1 SGHNT, CDR2 YENEEA. The CDR3 is 15 residues long. The CDR3 DNA reads as TGTACCAGCAACCGACTAGCGGTGGGGGGGTATGTGCAGTTCTTC. Its protein is CTSNRLAVGGYVQFF.

The CDR3 bases are TGCAGTGCTAGAGCTCGCAGTACACCGACCTACGAGCAGTACTTC. This sequence encodes CSARARSTPTYEQYF. The V call is TRBV20-1, the J call TRBJ2-7; D is undetermined. The germline V gene encodes CDR1 DFQATT and CDR2 SNEGSKA (reference sequence). V shed 1 base and J shed 2 bases, with 15 bases lying between them. This CDR3 has 15 residues.

As to this clonotype: The final CDR3 position lacks the conserved phenylalanine or tryptophan, pointing to a likely read error. This chain joins TRBV4-1 and TRBJ2-3; TRBD1 aligns across 9 bases. The length of the CDR3 is 16 residues. The germline V gene has CDR1 MGHRA and CDR2 YSYEKL. CDR3 in amino acids: CVSSAPGQGFSDTQYL. The CDR3 DNA is TGCGTCAGCAGTGCGCCGGGACAGGGTTTCTCAGATACGCAGTATCTT.

In this sample, this clonotype is medium-sized. This chain connects TRBV5-1 to TRBJ2-1; 13 bases align to TRBD2. V was pared by 0 bases and J by 6 bases, with 6 bases of the junction left unmatched. This CDR3 region has 17 residues. Germline CDR1 reads SGHRS; CDR2 reads YFSETQ. CDR3 DNA: TGCGCCAGCAGCTTGGGACTAGCGGGAGGCTTGGGCAATGAGCAGTTCTTC. The encoded protein is CASSLGLAGGLGNEQFF.

On this clonotype: One end of the junction is discordant with germline, which a read error may explain. The CDR3, as DNA: TGTGCCAGCAGCCCAGAGGTGAATAGGGGCACGAGCAAGTGGTACTTC. Protein: CASSPEVNRGTSKWYF. The V call is TRBV4-1, the J call TRBJ2-4; D perhaps matches TRBD1 (5 bases). Per the germline V gene, CDR1 is MGHRA and CDR2 is YSYEKL. The CDR3 contains 16 residues.

This clonotype was recorded only once. Since a much larger clone is just one base distant, this may be a read error. This CDR3 is missing its conserved last phenylalanine or tryptophan, likely due to a read error. V usage is TRBV12-3 or TRBV12-4 and J usage is TRBJ2-5; possible D gene TRBD2, 6 bases. Trimming pared 7 bases from V and 3 bases from J, leaving 15 bases between. The CDR3 runs 14 residues. Here the CDR3 reads CASTYPGSEETQYL. For the CDR3, the DNA is TGTGCCAGCACCTACCCCGGGAGCGAAGAGACCCAGTACCTC.

The V and J genes are TRBV5-4 and TRBJ2-3, with 10 bases identical to TRBD2. Germline V lookup: CDR1 SGHNT, CDR2 YYREEE (reference sequence). V was pared by 8 bases and J by 5 bases, with 20 bases of the junction left unmatched. The CDR3 sequence is 18 residues long. CDR3 sequence: CARSNPAASGSRRDTQYF. For the CDR3, the DNA is TGTGCCAGGAGTAACCCGGCGGCTAGCGGGAGCCGGAGAGATACGCAGTATTTT.

V gene TRBV11-2 combines with J gene TRBJ1-2; possible D gene TRBD1, 5 bases. CDR1 and CDR2 (germline): SGHAT, FQNNGV. Trimming left V 6 bases short and J 0 bases short, with 11 bases between. The length of the CDR3 is 14 residues. The CDR3 nucleotides are TGTGCCAGCAGTATAGGGGAAGCTAACTATGGCTACACCTTC. Protein sequence: CASSIGEANYGYTF.

V is TRBV5-4 and J is TRBJ2-3, with 8 bases lining up with TRBD2. After removal of 5 bases from V and 3 bases from J, the junction contained 17 bases not matched to a gene. This CDR3 contains 18 residues. Germline loops: CDR1 SGHNT, CDR2 YYREEE (reference sequence). CDR3 amino acids: CASSDPAASGCRTDTQYF. CDR3 nucleotides: TGTGCCAGCAGTGACCCGGCAGCTAGCGGGTGTCGGACAGATACGCAGTATTTT.

As concerns this clonotype: It may be a read error: a sequence one base away is much more abundant. The chain has TRBV9 and TRBJ2-1, with TRBD2 matching 8 bases. This CDR3 region has 15 residues. Germline CDR1 and CDR2: SGDLS and YYNGEE. CDR3 residues: CASSVSGIAYNEQIF. As DNA, the CDR3 is TGTGCCAGCAGCGTTAGCGGGATCGCCTACAATGAGCAGATCTTC.

The chain employs TRBV14 and TRBJ2-7; no firm D call. Trimming shortened V by 7 bases and J by 10 bases, and 14 bases separated the two germline ends. This CDR3 contains 11 residues. From germline, CDR1 is SGHDN and CDR2 FVKESK. The CDR3 spells CASNHHHNQYF. As DNA, the CDR3 is TGTGCCAGCAACCACCACCACAACCAGTACTTC. The variable domain in full, with the rest retrieved from reference TRBV14 and TRBJ2-7, is EAGVTQFPSHSVIEKGQTVTLRCDPISGHDNLYWYRRVMGKEIKFLLHFVKESKQDESGMPNNRFLAERTGGTYSTLKVQPAELEDSGVYFCASNHHHNQYFGPGTRLTVT.

As concerns this clonotype: The conserved final phenylalanine or tryptophan is absent from the CDR3, which likely points to a read error. The DNA is left out, because the CDR3 cannot be placed on it with certainty; the CDR3 is given as TCRdb lists it. This chain joins TRBV4-2 and TRBJ2-7; TRBD1 is the table's D call, not checked against the DNA. The CDR3 is made up of 18 amino acids, end residues included. The germline V gene encodes CDR1 LGHNA and CDR2 YNFKEQ. CDR3 region: CASSQEHLEQGGPREQYS.

V is TRBV11-2 and J is TRBJ1-5; D is uncertain. In germline, CDR1 is SGHAT, CDR2 FQNNGV. V lost 3 bases and J lost 6, with 9 bases in between. The CDR3 is made up of 13 amino acids. The CDR3 is CASSLYVGQPQHF. DNA for the CDR3: TGTGCCAGCAGCTTGTACGTGGGTCAGCCCCAGCATTTT.